A single sample gave rise to the 18 T cell receptor beta chains below, sequenced in a study of T cell clusters in autoimmune cytopenias. TRB was amplified from about 250 ng of peripheral blood genomic DNA per sample. Multiplex touch-down PCR amplified TRB using TRB-A and TRB-B pools in one tube. Reprocessing the multiplex PCR reads, TCRdb reports a single entry for every CDR3 protein and omits DNA. In total, the table holds approximately 6,000 distinct CDR3 sequences. Material: peripheral blood. Receptor source: a human donor with an autoimmune cytopenia or autoimmune hepatitis (not recorded which).

V usage is TRBV11-1 and J usage is TRBJ1-2; without DNA, the TCRdb call of TRBD1 cannot be checked. The CDR3 covers 14 residues. Germline V gene data show CDR1 as SGHAT and CDR2 as FQDESV (reference sequence). This CDR3 reads CASSQNRDYYGYTF.

V usage is TRBV4-2 and J usage is TRBJ2-1; the D call from TCRdb, TRBD1, cannot be confirmed without DNA. CDR3 length: 15 amino acids. Germline V CDR1 and CDR2: LGHNA, YNFKEQ. The CDR3: CASSQRTGGYNEQFF.

This clonotype ranks as medium-sized (0.01 to 0.1%) in terms of frequency. The CDR3: CASSLGGTEETQYF. The chain uses TRBV6-6 and TRBJ2-5; absent DNA, TCRdb's TRBD2 call cannot be checked. The germline V gene encodes CDR1 MNHNY and CDR2 SVGAGI (reference sequence). CDR3 length equals 14 residues.

Measured by frequency, this clonotype is medium-sized. The chain links TRBV12-3 or TRBV12-4 to TRBJ2-3; TCRdb designates TRBD1, a call that cannot be tested without DNA. The CDR3 spans 14 residues. The CDR3 region is CASRTGVRTDTQYF.

The rearrangement links TRBV6-5 to TRBJ1-5; the D call of TRBD1 rests on TCRdb alone, since no DNA is present to check it. The V gene's germline CDR1 is MNHEY and CDR2 SVGAGI. CDR3 length: 15 amino acids. The chain's CDR3 is CASSSGTGGNQPQHF.

According to its frequency, this clonotype is medium-sized. This sequence joins TRBV19 and TRBJ2-1; TCRdb picks TRBD1, but there is no DNA to check that call. The CDR3 consists of 14 residues. Germline-derived CDR1 and CDR2 are LNHDA and SQIVND (reference sequence). CDR3 residues: CASRHETGVDEQFF.

Its frequency marks this clonotype as medium-sized. This sequence joins TRBV6-2 or TRBV6-3 and TRBJ2-2; TCRdb selects TRBD2, and the lack of DNA leaves this call unchecked. Germline CDR1 is MNHEY and CDR2 is SVGEGT. This CDR3 has 16 residues. Here the CDR3 reads CASSNRLAGDPGELFF.

The chain has TRBV20-1 and TRBJ1-4; the D gene TCRdb calls, TRBD1, cannot be checked with no DNA. Germline V gene lookup returns CDR1 DFQATT and CDR2 SNEGSKA (reference sequence). The CDR3 consists of 15 residues. CDR3 protein: CSARERRVSDEKLFF.

The chain couples TRBV12-3 or TRBV12-4 to TRBJ2-3. The CDR3 extends over 13 amino acids. CDR3 sequence reads: CATHTRQSDTKYF.

Here the CDR3 reads CASTRTSGSTDTQYF. The rearrangement links TRBV19 to TRBJ2-3; the TCRdb call, TRBD2, lacks DNA for checking. Germline CDR1 reads LNHDA; CDR2 reads SQIVND (reference sequence). This CDR3 comprises 15 residues.

This clonotype is classed as medium-sized by frequency. The rearrangement links TRBV27 to TRBJ1-6; TCRdb returns TRBD1, unconfirmable since there is no DNA. This CDR3 is built from 16 residues. Germline CDR1 is MNHEY and CDR2 is SMNVEV (reference sequence). The CDR3 region is CASSYLQDRPGSPLHF.

This clonotype is labeled medium-sized based on frequency. V usage is TRBV27 and J usage is TRBJ2-7; checking the TCRdb D call of TRBD1 is not possible without DNA. The CDR3 runs to 17 residues. Looked up from germline, CDR1 is MNHEY and CDR2 is SMNVEV (reference sequence). The CDR3 spells CASSFGPGGRSSYEQYF.

The CDR3 here is CAISEPGRVSNEQFF. This chain links TRBV10-3 with TRBJ2-1; checking the TCRdb D call of TRBD2 is not possible without DNA. Germline V CDR1 and CDR2: ENHRY, SYGVKD. The CDR3 contains 15 residues.

In terms of frequency, this clonotype is medium-sized. The chain has TRBV6-5 and TRBJ1-5; TCRdb selects TRBD1, and the lack of DNA leaves this call unchecked. Germline CDR1 is MNHEY and CDR2 is SVGAGI. The CDR3 has 14 amino acids. CDR3 residues: CASSYGGGNQPQHF.

The rearrangement joins TRBV5-4 to TRBJ1-3. This CDR3 is 15 amino acids long. Germline loops: CDR1 SGHNT, CDR2 YYREEE (reference sequence). CDR3 loop: CASSDDRHSGNTIYF.

This clonotype is identified as medium-sized from frequency. V gene TRBV29-1 combines with J gene TRBJ1-1. This CDR3 has 11 residues. The germline V gene encodes CDR1 SQVTM and CDR2 ANQGSEA. CDR3 residues: CSVGRNTEAFF.

Its frequency marks this clonotype as medium-sized. The V gene is TRBV27, the J gene TRBJ2-1. Looked up from germline, CDR1 is MNHEY and CDR2 is SMNVEV (reference sequence). The CDR3 runs 15 residues. CDR3 sequence reads: CASSLSGSSYNEQFF.

Considering frequency, this clonotype is medium-sized. The J gene is TRBJ2-6, the V gene TRBV6-2 or TRBV6-3; the TCRdb D gene call, TRBD1, has no DNA to confirm it. The CDR3 covers 17 residues. Germline loops: CDR1 MNHEY, CDR2 SVGEGT. Here the CDR3 reads CASTEATGGTGANVLTF.